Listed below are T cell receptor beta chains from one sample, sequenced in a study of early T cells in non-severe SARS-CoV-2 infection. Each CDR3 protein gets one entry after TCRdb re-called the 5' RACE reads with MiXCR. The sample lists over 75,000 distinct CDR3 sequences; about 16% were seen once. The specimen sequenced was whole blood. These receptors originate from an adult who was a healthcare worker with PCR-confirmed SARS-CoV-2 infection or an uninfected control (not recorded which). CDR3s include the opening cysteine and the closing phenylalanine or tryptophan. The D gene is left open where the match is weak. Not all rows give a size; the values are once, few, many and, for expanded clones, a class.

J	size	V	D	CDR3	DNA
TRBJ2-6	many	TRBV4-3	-	CASSQEKIREKGSGANVLTF	TGCGCCAGCAGCCAAGAAAAGATTCGGGAGAAGGGCTCTGGGGCCAACGTCCTGACTTTC
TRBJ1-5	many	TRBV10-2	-	CASSPNTGRQPQHF	TGCGCCAGCAGTCCGAATACAGGGCGCCAGCCCCAGCATTTT
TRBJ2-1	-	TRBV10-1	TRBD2	CASSPGASGSYNEQFF	TGCGCCAGCTCCCCTGGAGCTAGCGGTTCCTACAATGAGCAGTTCTTC
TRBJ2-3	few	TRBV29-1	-	CSVGARDTQYF	TGCAGCGTTGGGGCCCGAGATACGCAGTATTTT
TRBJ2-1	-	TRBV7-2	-	CASSLVRLVGNEQFF	TGTGCCAGCAGCTTAGTAAGGCTAGTCGGCAATGAGCAGTTCTTC
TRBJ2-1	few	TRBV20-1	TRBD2	CSAKTSGKYNEQFF	TGCAGTGCTAAAACTAGCGGGAAGTACAATGAGCAGTTCTTC
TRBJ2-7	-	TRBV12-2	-	CASRLPGQCYEQYF	TGTGCAAGTCGCTTACCGGGACAATGTTACGAGCAGTACTTC
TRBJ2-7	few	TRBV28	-	CASSIFRTAYEQYF	TGTGCCAGCAGTATTTTTAGGACAGCCTACGAGCAGTACTTC
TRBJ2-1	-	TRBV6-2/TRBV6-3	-	CASTLAGGTPGNEQFF	TGTGCCAGCACCTTAGCAGGGGGGACTCCGGGGAATGAGCAGTTCTTC
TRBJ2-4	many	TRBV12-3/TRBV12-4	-	CASSLKGAKNIQYF	TGTGCCAGCAGTTTGAAAGGGGCCAAAAACATTCAGTACTTC
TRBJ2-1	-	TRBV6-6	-	CASSGIGPGSDEQFF	TGTGCCAGCAGTGGGATCGGACCAGGCAGCGATGAGCAGTTCTTC
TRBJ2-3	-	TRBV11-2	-	CASSLRPDNTDTQYF	TGTGCCAGCAGCCTCCGACCGGACAACACAGATACGCAGTATTTT
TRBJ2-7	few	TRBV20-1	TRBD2	CSARDLPIVVAGTYEQYF	TGCAGTGCTAGAGATTTGCCCATCGTGGTAGCGGGGACTTACGAGCAGTACTTC
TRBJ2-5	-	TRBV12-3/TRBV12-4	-	CASSRLRGETQYF	TGTGCCAGCAGCCGACTGCGGGGAGAGACCCAGTACTTC
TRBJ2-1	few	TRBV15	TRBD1	CATSRGQGLVEQFF	TGTGCCACCAGCAGGGGACAGGGGTTGGTTGAGCAGTTCTTC
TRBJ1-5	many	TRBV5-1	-	CASSPGYQPQHF	TGCGCCAGCAGCCCGGGATATCAGCCCCAGCATTTT
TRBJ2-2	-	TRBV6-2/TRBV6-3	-	CASTGQENTGELFF	TGTGCCAGCACCGGGCAAGAGAACACCGGGGAGCTGTTTTTT
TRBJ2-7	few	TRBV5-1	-	CASSLDGASSYEQYF	TGCGCCAGCAGCTTGGACGGGGCTTCCTCCTACGAGCAGTACTTC
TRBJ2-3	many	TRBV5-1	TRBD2	CASSLQREADSTDTQYF	TGCGCCAGCAGCTTACAGCGGGAGGCGGATAGCACAGATACGCAGTATTTT
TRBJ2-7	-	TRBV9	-	CASSVGPDRLSYEQYF	TGTGCCAGCAGCGTAGGGCCCGACAGGTTGTCCTACGAGCAGTACTTC
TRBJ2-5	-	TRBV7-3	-	CASSLDGTQETQYF	TGTGCCAGCAGCTTGGACGGGACTCAAGAGACCCAGTACTTC
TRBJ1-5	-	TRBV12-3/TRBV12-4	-	CASSPGHGREPQHF	TGTGCCAGCAGTCCCGGACACGGTCGGGAGCCCCAGCATTTT
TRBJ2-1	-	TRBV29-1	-	CSVVTTGEGFF	TGCAGCGTTGTTACGACAGGCGAGGGGTTCTTC
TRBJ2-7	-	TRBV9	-	CASSAGGYEQYF	TGTGCCAGCAGCGCCGGGGGTTACGAGCAGTACTTC
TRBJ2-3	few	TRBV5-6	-	CASSLDKVDTQYF	TGTGCCAGCAGCTTGGACAAGGTAGATACGCAGTATTTT
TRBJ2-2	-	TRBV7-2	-	CASSPQAGTGELFF	TGTGCCAGCAGCCCCCAGGCTGGCACCGGGGAGCTGTTTTTT
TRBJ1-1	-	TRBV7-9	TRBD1	CASSPSTGAGAEAFF	TGTGCCAGCAGCCCATCGACAGGGGCGGGCGCTGAAGCTTTCTTT
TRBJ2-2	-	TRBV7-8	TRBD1	CASSLSLDRVRTGELFF	TGTGCCAGCAGCTTATCCTTGGACAGGGTGCGCACCGGGGAGCTGTTTTTT
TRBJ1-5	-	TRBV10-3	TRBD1	CAIGQVVSQPQHF	TGTGCCATCGGACAGGTGGTAAGTCAGCCCCAGCATTTT
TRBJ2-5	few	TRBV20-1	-	CSAHSETQYF	TGCAGTGCGCACTCAGAGACCCAGTACTTC
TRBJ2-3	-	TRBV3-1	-	CASSQFAQRGDTQYF	TGTGCCAGCAGCCAGTTTGCACAAAGAGGGGATACGCAGTATTTT
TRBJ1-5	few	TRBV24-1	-	CATSVDNQPQHF	TGTGCCACCAGTGTCGACAATCAGCCCCAGCATTTT
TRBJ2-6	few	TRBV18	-	CASSPSISGANVLTF	TGTGCCAGCTCACCATCCATCTCTGGGGCCAACGTCCTGACTTTC
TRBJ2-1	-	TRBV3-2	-	CASSPQKGLVPCEQFF	TGTGCCAGCAGCCCCCAGAAGGGACTAGTTCCTTGTGAGCAGTTCTTC
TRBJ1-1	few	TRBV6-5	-	CASSFQVDTEAFF	TGTGCCAGCAGTTTCCAGGTTGACACTGAAGCTTTCTTT
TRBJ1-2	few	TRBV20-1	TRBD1	CSASGTGGTNYGYTF	TGCAGTGCGTCCGGGACAGGGGGTACGAACTATGGCTACACCTTC
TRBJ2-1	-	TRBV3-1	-	CASSQAGGEQFF	TGTGCCAGCAGCCAAGCTGGAGGGGAGCAGTTCTTC
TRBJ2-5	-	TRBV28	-	CATRHQETQYF	TGTGCCACCCGGCACCAAGAGACCCAGTACTTC
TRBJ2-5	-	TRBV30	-	CAWSDRDMYQETQYF	TGTGCCTGGAGTGACCGGGACATGTACCAAGAGACCCAGTACTTC
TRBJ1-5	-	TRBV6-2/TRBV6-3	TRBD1	CASRPTGGPQHF	TGTGCCAGCAGACCAACAGGGGGGCCCCAGCATTTT
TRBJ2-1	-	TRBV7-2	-	CASSLDAGNYNEQFF	TGTGCCAGCAGCCTTGATGCGGGAAACTACAATGAGCAGTTCTTC
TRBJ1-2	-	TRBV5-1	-	CASSLAGTNYGYTF	TGCGCCAGCAGCTTGGCCGGAACCAACTATGGCTACACCTTC
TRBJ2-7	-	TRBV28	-	CASSLGKQHEQYF	TGTGCCAGCAGTTTGGGCAAACAGCACGAGCAGTACTTC
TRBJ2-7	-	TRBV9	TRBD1	CASSVDGDRGDEQYF	TGTGCCAGCAGCGTAGATGGGGACAGGGGTGACGAGCAGTACTTC
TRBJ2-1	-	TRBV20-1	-	CSATAGAGEQFF	TGCAGTGCTACTGCGGGGGCAGGAGAGCAGTTCTTC
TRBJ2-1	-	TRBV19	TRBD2	CASSSQAGGLWNEQFF	TGTGCCAGTAGTAGCCAAGCGGGAGGTTTGTGGAATGAGCAGTTCTTC